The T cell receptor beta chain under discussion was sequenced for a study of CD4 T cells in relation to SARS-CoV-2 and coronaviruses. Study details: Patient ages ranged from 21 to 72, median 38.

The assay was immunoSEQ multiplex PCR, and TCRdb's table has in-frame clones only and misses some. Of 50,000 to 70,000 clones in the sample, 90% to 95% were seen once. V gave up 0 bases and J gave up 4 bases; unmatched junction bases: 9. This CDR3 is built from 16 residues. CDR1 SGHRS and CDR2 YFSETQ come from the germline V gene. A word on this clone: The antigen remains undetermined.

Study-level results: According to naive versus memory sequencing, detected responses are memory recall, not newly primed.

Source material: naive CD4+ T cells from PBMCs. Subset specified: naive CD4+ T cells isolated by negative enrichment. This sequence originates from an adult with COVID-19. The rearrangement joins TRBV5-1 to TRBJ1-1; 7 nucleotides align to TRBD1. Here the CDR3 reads CASSLVEGAEGTEAFF. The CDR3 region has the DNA TGCGCCAGCAGCTTGGTCGAGGGGGCTGAGGGCACTGAAGCTTTCTTT.